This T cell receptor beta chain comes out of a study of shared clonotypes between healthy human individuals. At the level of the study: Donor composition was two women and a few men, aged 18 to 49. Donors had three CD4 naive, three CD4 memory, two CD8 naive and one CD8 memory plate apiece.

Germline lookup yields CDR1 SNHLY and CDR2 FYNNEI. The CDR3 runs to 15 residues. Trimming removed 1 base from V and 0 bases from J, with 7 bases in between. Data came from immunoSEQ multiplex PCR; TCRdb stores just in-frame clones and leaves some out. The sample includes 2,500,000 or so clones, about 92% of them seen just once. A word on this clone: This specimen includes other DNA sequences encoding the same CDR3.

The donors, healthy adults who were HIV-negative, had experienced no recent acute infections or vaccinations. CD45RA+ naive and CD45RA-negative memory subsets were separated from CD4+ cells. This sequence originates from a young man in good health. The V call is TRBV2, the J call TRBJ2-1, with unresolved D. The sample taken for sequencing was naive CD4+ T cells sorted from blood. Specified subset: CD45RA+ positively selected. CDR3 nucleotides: TGTGCCAGCAGTGAAGAGGCTAGCTCCTACAATGAGCAGTTCTTC. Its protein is CASSEEASSYNEQFF.